This TCR beta chain emerged from a study of T cells expressing NK-cell markers. Germline V gene data show CDR1 as DFQATT and CDR2 as SNEGSKA (reference sequence). This CDR3 spans 12 amino acids. TCRdb re-analyzed the 5' RACE reads; it lists each CDR3 protein once, without DNA. The sample includes 200,000 to 300,000 distinct CDR3 sequences. The sequencing sample was made of blood T cells: a sorted CD56 or NKG2C T cell subset, CD4+ or CD8+ T cells, or bulk PBMC T cells (not recorded which). The receptor's source is a woman between 18 and 70 years old in good health. The chain employs TRBV20-1 and TRBJ2-7. CDR3 sequence reads: CSARLATYEQYF.